This TCR beta chain was recovered during a study of CD8 T cells in Susac syndrome. General study findings and limits: The study acknowledged a relatively small number of individuals in its TCR sequencing and HLA analysis. The CD4+ T cell repertoire of patients with Susac syndrome showed no detectable clonal expansion.

The authors reverse transcribed about 0.5 to 1 ug RNA with random hexamers. TCRdb called the immunoSEQ multiplex PCR reads again in MiXCR, with one record for every CDR3 protein. The sample holds about 180,000 distinct CDR3 sequences; approximately 94% are singletons and the top ten take 0.12%. While CD8+ and CD4+ T cells were isolated negatively, TEMRA cells were enriched by FACS. Only one count was recorded for this clonotype. Its antigen is not known. The germline CDR1 and CDR2 sequences are DFQATT and SNEGSKA (reference sequence). The CDR3 sequence is 14 residues long. Trimming removed 4 bases at V and 2 bases at J, with 12 bases between.

The chain carries TRBV20-1 and TRBJ2-1; D possibly matches TRBD1 or TRBD2 (6 bases each). The sequence derives from a human donor with Susac syndrome. Sequencing was performed on CD4+ T cells from PBMCs. The CDR3 coding sequence is TGCAGTGCTATCGGGGGACATCCCTACAATGAGCAGTTCTTC. Translating gives CSAIGGHPYNEQFF.